These 13 T cell receptor beta chains originate from one sample sequenced in a study of T cell responses to AZD1222 COVID-19 vaccine (dated by TCRdb to the early 2020s). In light of the paper, this sample's time point label describes: about 28 days (+/-7) after the second vaccine dose. Receptor amplification or capture employed the immunoSEQ multiplex PCR assay. Not all clones reach the TCRdb copy of this immuneACCESS table, which keeps in-frame sequences only. Checked studies attribute under half of the gap to unresolved V genes and leave the rest unexplained. The sample table holds around 80,000 clones, of which nearly 90% were seen once. The ten largest clonotypes hold around 1.2% of the sample. This material consisted of peripheral blood, taken 28 days after the second AZD1222 dose. These receptors were obtained from an adult who received the AZD1222 COVID-19 vaccine.

The gene calls are TRBV6-5 and TRBJ2-7; 9 bases are shared with TRBD1. From germline, CDR1 is MNHEY and CDR2 SVGAGI. The CDR3 is 14 residues long. The trim removed 6 bases at V and 7 bases at J, leaving 10 bases unmatched. Written as DNA, the CDR3 is TGTGCCAGCAGCTCCGACAGGGGGTCGCATGAGCAGTACTTC. It encodes CASSSDRGSHEQYF.

The V and J genes are TRBV18 and TRBJ2-2; 7 nucleotides align to TRBD1. V lost 5 bases to trimming and J lost 6 bases; unmatched junction nucleotides: 3. CDR3 length: 13 amino acids. CDR1 is KGHSH and CDR2 is LQKENI in the germline V gene. CDR3 bases: TGTGCCAGCTCATCAGGGGGTCCCGGGGAGCTGTTTTTT. Translated, it gives CASSSGGPGELFF.

The gene calls are TRBV5-1 and TRBJ1-1; unclear D gene. This CDR3 is 14 amino acids long. CDR1 is SGHRS, CDR2 YFSETQ, per germline. V was shortened by 4 bases and J by 2 bases, with 12 bases between the two germline ends. CDR3 sequence reads: CASSESWGNTEAFF. The DNA for the CDR3 is TGCGCCAGCAGCGAGAGTTGGGGAAACACTGAAGCTTTCTTT.

The chain combines TRBV19 with TRBJ1-2; D call uncertain. From germline, CDR1 is LNHDA and CDR2 SQIVND (reference sequence). V was trimmed by 9 bases and J by 6 bases, leaving 17 bases between them. The CDR3 has 13 residues. CDR3 sequence reads: CASTFGVEDGYTF. DNA for the CDR3: TGTGCCAGCACCTTTGGAGTAGAGGATGGCTACACCTTC.

V gene TRBV14 combines with J gene TRBJ1-6; weak D call: TRBD1 (5 bases). CDR1 and CDR2 (germline): SGHDN, FVKESK. CDR3 size: 18 residues. Trimming removed 5 bases from V and 1 base from J, with 18 bases in between. This chain's CDR3 is CASSSRRPGGSYNSPLHF. The CDR3 nucleotides are TGTGCCAGCAGCTCCCGCCGTCCCGGGGGATCCTATAATTCACCCCTCCACTTT.

The V and J genes are TRBV20-1 and TRBJ2-3; 9 bases fit TRBD2. V lost 3 bases and J lost 4; bases outside the gene matches: 8. In germline, CDR1 is DFQATT, CDR2 SNEGSKA (reference sequence). The CDR3 spans 15 residues. CDR3 protein: CSASGLAGAADTQYF. In DNA, the CDR3 is TGCAGTGCTAGTGGATTAGCGGGAGCGGCAGATACGCAGTATTTT.

CDR3 loop: CASSQERLSTDTQYF. Here the CDR3 DNA reads TGTGCCAGCAGCCAAGAGCGGTTAAGCACAGATACGCAGTATTTT. The chain links TRBV14 to TRBJ2-3; D gene uncertain. V was cut by 0 bases and J by 0 bases, with 7 bases left in between. Germline CDR1 and CDR2: SGHDN and FVKESK. The CDR3 runs to 15 residues.

V is TRBV11-3 and J is TRBJ2-1; 13 bases map to TRBD2. The CDR3 is made up of 17 amino acids. Trimming cost V 4 bases and J 8 bases; bases outside gene matches: 11. CDR1 and CDR2 from the germline V gene are SGHNT and YENEEA. The CDR3 sequence is CASSYRLAGGSGDEQFF. As DNA, the CDR3 is TGTGCCAGCAGCTACCGACTAGCGGGAGGAAGTGGCGATGAGCAGTTCTTC.

This clone was picked up a small number of times. This chain connects TRBV2 to TRBJ1-5; 10 positions agree with TRBD1. Germline assignment: CDR1 SNHLY and CDR2 FYNNEI. CDR3 length: 16 residues. The trim removed 4 bases at V and 6 bases at J, leaving 9 bases unmatched. The CDR3 spells CASSGGQGPPSQPQHF. CDR3 sequence (DNA): TGTGCCAGCAGTGGGGGACAGGGGCCTCCAAGTCAGCCCCAGCATTTT.

The chain links TRBV25-1 to TRBJ2-3; 8 bases match TRBD2. The CDR3 runs to 16 residues. Germline V CDR1 and CDR2: MGHDK, SYGVNS. The V gene end was trimmed by 4 bases and the J gene end by 1 base; junction bases not matched to a gene: 7. CDR3 region: CASSVQAGVGTDTQYF. The DNA for the CDR3 is TGTGCCAGCAGTGTTCAAGCGGGAGTGGGCACAGATACGCAGTATTTT. Full variable domain (missing parts from reference TRBV25-1 and TRBJ2-3): EADIYQTPRYLVIGTGKKITLECSQTMGHDKMYWYQQDPGMELHLIHYSYGVNSTEKGDLSSESTVSRIRTEHFPLTLESARPSHTSQYLCASSVQAGVGTDTQYFGPGTRLTVL.

The V call is TRBV5-8, the J call TRBJ2-7, with TRBD2 matching 10 bases. CDR1 is SGHTS, CDR2 YDEGEE, per germline. The CDR3 has 16 residues. The V gene end was trimmed by 4 bases and the J gene end by 7 bases; junction bases not matched to a gene: 14. Written as DNA, the CDR3 is TGTGCCAGCAGCGACTACCCAGCGGGAGGGTTTAGGGAGCAGTACTTC. It translates to CASSDYPAGGFREQYF. The variable domain in full, completed from reference TRBV5-8 and TRBJ2-7, reads EAGVTQSPTHLIKTRGQQATLRCSPISGHTSVYWYQQALGLGLQFLLWYDEGEERNRGNFPPRFSGRQFPNYSSELNVNALELEDSALYLCASSDYPAGGFREQYFGPGTRLTVT.

The chain joins TRBV30 to TRBJ2-2, with D unclear. This CDR3 has 14 residues. The germline V gene has CDR1 GTSNPN and CDR2 SVGIG (reference sequence). V dropped 3 bases and J dropped 0 bases, with 8 bases sitting between them. The CDR3 sequence: CAWSLLANTGELFF. CDR3 nucleotide sequence: TGTGCCTGGAGCCTCCTCGCGAACACCGGGGAGCTGTTTTTT. Filled out from reference TRBV30 and TRBJ2-2, the complete variable domain reads SQTIHQWPATLVQPVGSPLSLECTVEGTSNPNLYWYRQAAGRGLQLLFYSVGIGQISSEVPQNLSASRPQDRQFILSSKKLLLSDSGFYLCAWSLLANTGELFFGEGSRLTVL.

The gene calls are TRBV5-1 and TRBJ1-2; D gene ambiguous. The CDR3 sequence is 12 residues long. The V gene's germline CDR1 is SGHRS and CDR2 YFSETQ. The germline V and J ends were trimmed by 4 bases and 2 bases, with 6 bases remaining between them. DNA of the CDR3: TGCGCCAGCAGCGGGCAGAACTATGGCTACACCTTC. It translates to CASSGQNYGYTF.